This T cell receptor (beta chain) comes out of a study of T-cell reconstitution after alpha-beta-depleted transplantation in children. In regard to this clonotype: Antigen specificity is unknown.

General study points: Expanded graft clones, several hundred of them, were reportedly the source of alpha-beta T cells about two months after transplant.

This CDR3 is 15 amino acids long. V lost 5 bases and J lost 4; bases outside the gene matches: 4. CDR1 and CDR2 from the germline V gene are SNHLY and FYNNEI. Preparing the TCRbeta library involved the use of unique molecular identifiers. Via MiXCR, TCRdb re-called the PCR reads, giving one row per CDR3 protein. The sample has around 700,000 distinct CDR3 sequences, around 12% seen once. The chain recombines TRBV2 with TRBJ2-1; 11 nucleotides line up with TRBD2. The starting material was PBMCs, obtained before TCRalphabeta/CD19-depleted stem cell transplant. The TCR originated in a girl aged 2 to 9 with congenital amegakaryocytic thrombocytopenia, due to receive a stem cell transplant. The CDR3 sequence: CASSQGLAEYNEQFF. CDR3 in DNA: TGTGCCAGCAGTCAGGGACTAGCGGAGTACAATGAGCAGTTCTTC.